These T cell receptor beta chains were read from a single sample in a study of cytomegalovirus exposure and HLA in healthy donors. Clones were sequenced by immunoSEQ multiplex PCR, and TCRdb holds only the in-frame ones, with some missing. The data contain tens of thousands of clones, just under 95% of them singletons. Sequencing input: PBMCs. The receptors shown here come from a woman in her late teens or twenties in good health and CMV-seropositive. CDR3s include the opening cysteine and the closing phenylalanine or tryptophan. D genes are given only for firm matches. The size of a clone is reported for some rows only, either as once, few or many, or as a class for expanded clones.

j_call d_call clone_size v_call cdr3_nt cdr3_aa
TRBJ2-7 NA once TRBV11-2 TGTGCCAGCAGCTCCGGTCCGTTGTTATCCTACGAGCAGTACTTC CASSSGPLLSYEQYF
TRBJ1-1 NA NA TRBV15 TGTGCCACCAGCAGAGTTTCCCTAGGAACGAACACTGAAGCTTTCTTT CATSRVSLGTNTEAFF
TRBJ2-1 NA NA TRBV18 TGTGCCAGCTCACCACCGACGGGCTCCTACAATGAGCAGTTCTTC CASSPPTGSYNEQFF
TRBJ2-2 TRBD1 once TRBV11-2 TGTGCCAGCAGCCCCAGGGGGACACACCCACTCGGGGAGCTGTTTTTT CASSPRGTHPLGELFF
TRBJ1-1 TRBD1 NA TRBV25-1 TGTGCCAGCAGTGAATTTCGACAGGGGGCGTATGGAAGGGCTTTCTTT CASSEFRQGAYGRAFF
TRBJ1-2 NA NA TRBV29-1 TGCAGCGTTGAGTCGGCAGGGCATGGCTACACCTTC CSVESAGHGYTF
TRBJ2-1 TRBD2 NA TRBV5-6 TGTGCCAGCAGCTCGGGGACTAGCGGGAGTAATGAGCAGTTCTTC CASSSGTSGSNEQFF
TRBJ1-6 NA NA TRBV2 TGTGCCAGCACCGCACGGGGTGGGAATTCACCCCTCCACTTT CASTARGGNSPLHF
TRBJ2-1 TRBD2 NA TRBV10-1 TGCGCCAGCAGTGAGTCCTCTGTAACCGGGACTATACAGTTCTTC CASSESSVTGTIQFF
TRBJ2-7 TRBD1 NA TRBV6-1 TGTGCCAGCATAAAAGACAGGGTGGGAAACGAGCAGTACTTC CASIKDRVGNEQYF
TRBJ1-2 NA NA TRBV7-2 TGTGCCAGCAGCTTAGCGGGGGGGTTATTTCCGAATGGCTACACCTTC CASSLAGGLFPNGYTF
TRBJ2-7 NA NA TRBV27 TGTGCCAGCAGTAGAAAGCCGGCCTACGAGCAGTACTTC CASSRKPAYEQYF
TRBJ2-3 TRBD2 NA TRBV27 TGTGCCAGCACCCCCTTAGGAGCGGGGGGGACCCGCCTAGATACGCAGTATTTT CASTPLGAGGTRLDTQYF
TRBJ2-7 TRBD1 NA TRBV19 TGTGCCAGTAGTTTACAGGGGGCACCCTACGAGCAGTACTTC CASSLQGAPYEQYF
TRBJ1-1 NA NA TRBV5-1 TGCGCCAGCAGCTTGAGCGGCCGGGACACAGCTTTCTTT CASSLSGRDTAFF
TRBJ2-2 TRBD1 NA TRBV5-1 TGCGCCAGCAGCTTGTATGTCCAGGGGGCAGGCACCGGGGAGCTGTTTTTT CASSLYVQGAGTGELFF
TRBJ2-7 TRBD1 NA TRBV27 TGTGCCAGCAGTGTGGGACAGGGGGCCTACGAGCAGTACTTC CASSVGQGAYEQYF
TRBJ2-5 TRBD2 NA TRBV5-8 TGTGCCAGCAGCGGAGGACTAGTTGGCCAAGAGACCCAGTACTTC CASSGGLVGQETQYF
TRBJ2-1 NA once TRBV27 TGTGCCAGCAGTACACCGGGATCAGTCCATGAGCAGTTCTTC CASSTPGSVHEQFF
TRBJ2-7 NA NA TRBV27 TGTGCCAGCAGTCCTCGGGATAGCGGATTCTACGAGCAGTACTTC CASSPRDSGFYEQYF
TRBJ1-1 NA few TRBV4-1 TGCGCCAGCAGCCAAGGGTCGTTGACAGCTGAAGCTTTCTTT CASSQGSLTAEAFF
TRBJ2-1 NA NA TRBV6-4 TGTGCCAGCAGTGATACAAATTACAATGAGCAGTTCTTC CASSDTNYNEQFF
TRBJ2-7 NA NA TRBV30 TGTGCCTGGAGTGAGACTAGCTACGAGCAGTACTTC CAWSETSYEQYF
TRBJ2-5 TRBD1 NA TRBV25-1 TGTGCCAGCAGTGACCCGGGACAGGTGAAAGAGACCCAGTACTTC CASSDPGQVKETQYF
TRBJ1-2 NA NA TRBV5-6 TGTGCCAGCAGCGGATACAGGGCCTCGGGCTACACCTTC CASSGYRASGYTF
TRBJ1-1 TRBD1 NA TRBV28 TGTGCCAGCAGTTTCTTTACAGGGGGCAACACTGAAGCTTTCTTT CASSFFTGGNTEAFF
TRBJ2-4 NA NA TRBV14 TGTGCCAGCAGCCGAACACAGGCCCCACTAGCCAAAAACATTCAGTACTTC CASSRTQAPLAKNIQYF
TRBJ2-7 TRBD2 NA TRBV11-1 TGTGCCAGCAGCTTAGAGCGGGGGACTTCCTACGAGCAGTACTTC CASSLERGTSYEQYF
TRBJ2-1 NA NA TRBV25-1 TGTGCCAGCACCCCAGGGTCCCCTGGGAATGAGCAGTTCTTC CASTPGSPGNEQFF
TRBJ2-4 TRBD2 NA TRBV4-1 TGCGCCAGGCGGGGGGAAAACATTCAGTACTTC CARRGENIQYF
TRBJ1-1 TRBD1 NA TRBV4-3 TGCGCCAGCAGCCAAGATCCGGACAGGGAGGCTTTCTTT CASSQDPDREAFF
TRBJ2-7 NA NA TRBV4-1 TGCGCCAGCAGCCAGGGTGGGAGCTCCTACGAGCAGTACTTC CASSQGGSSYEQYF
TRBJ1-2 NA NA TRBV2 TGTGCCAGCCGCTACGGTCCCTTTTATAACTATGGCTACACCTTC CASRYGPFYNYGYTF
TRBJ1-6 TRBD1 few TRBV5-4 TGTGCCAGCAGCCCCGGACAGGGCTACAATTCACCCCTCCACTTT CASSPGQGYNSPLHF
TRBJ1-2 NA NA TRBV4-1 TGCGCCAGCAGCCACCATGACTATGGGACTTCTTATGGCTACACCTTC CASSHHDYGTSYGYTF
TRBJ2-1 TRBD2 NA TRBV19 TGTGCCAGTAGTACCCGACTAGCCGAATCTCACAATGAGCAGTTCTTC CASSTRLAESHNEQFF
TRBJ2-7 TRBD1 NA TRBV6-5 TGTGCCAGCAGCCGGGGACAGGGGGCGGGAGAGCAGTACTTC CASSRGQGAGEQYF
TRBJ1-3 NA once TRBV4-2 TGTGCCAGCAGCCAAGATTCGACATCCGGCGGGAGGACTCTATATTTT CASSQDSTSGGRTLYF